A single sample is the source of the 20 T cell receptor beta chains below, sequenced in a study of beta chain features in type 1 diabetes. Expressed TCRB transcripts were sequenced because the entire RNA isolate underwent reverse transcription. Sequencing used immunoSEQ multiplex PCR; TCRdb keeps in-frame clones, though not all of them. The sample has about 240,000 clones, about 25% seen once. Sequencing was done on a sample of central memory CD4+ T cells from blood. The receptors stem from a man younger than 45 in good health.

A remark on this clone: A much larger clone is a single base away; this may be a read error. This chain connects TRBV19 to TRBJ2-7; a possible D gene is TRBD1 (6 bases). Deletions cut 8 bases from V and 2 bases from J, with 22 bases between. The V gene's germline CDR1 is LNHDA and CDR2 SQIVND (reference sequence). The CDR3 spans 16 residues. In DNA, the CDR3 is TGTGCCAGTCGTGGACGGACAGCAAAGTCTCCCTACGAGCAGTACTTC. Translating it yields CASRGRTAKSPYEQYF.

This clone was seen ten or more times. The chain recombines TRBV15 with TRBJ2-1, with a possible D match to TRBD2 (6 bases). Trimming removed 1 base from V and 3 bases from J, with 10 bases in between. Germline lookup yields CDR1 LNHNV and CDR2 YYDKDF (reference sequence). The CDR3 contains 15 residues. The CDR3, as DNA: TGTGCCACCAGCAGAGGGGGGACTCTCTACAATGAGCAGTTCTTC. This gives the protein CATSRGGTLYNEQFF. The whole variable domain, remainder taken from reference TRBV15 and TRBJ2-1, is DAMVIQNPRYQVTQFGKPVTLSCSQTLNHNVMYWYQQKSSQAPKLLFHYYDKDFNNEADTPDNFQSRRPNTSFCFLDIRSPGLGDTAMYLCATSRGGTLYNEQFFGPGTRLTVL.

This clone has just a few counts. The genes are TRBV1 and TRBJ2-2; TRBD2 is taken as the D call from the table, unchecked against the DNA. TRBV1 is listed as a pseudogene. The CDR3 is 14 amino acids. CDR3 protein: CTSMIGRETGELFF. The CDR3 bases are TGCACCAGCATGATTGGGCGGGAGACCGGGGAGCTGTTTTTT.

The CDR3 is CASSSAGGNTGELFF. The CDR3, as DNA: TGTGCCAGCAGCTCAGCGGGAGGTAACACCGGGGAGCTGTTTTTT. The rearrangement uses TRBV7-2 and TRBJ2-2, with 9 positions matching TRBD2. The CDR3 contains 15 residues. Germline V lookup: CDR1 SGHTA, CDR2 FQGNSA. The V gene end was trimmed by 4 bases and the J gene end by 2 bases; junction bases not matched to a gene: 2.

This clone was observed a few times. This chain connects TRBV9 to TRBJ2-1, with D perhaps matching TRBD2 (6 bases). The ends were cut back, 0 bases at V and 3 bases at J, with 10 bases in the middle. The CDR3 has 15 amino acids. Germline V gene sequence: CDR1 SGDLS, CDR2 YYNGEE. DNA of the CDR3: TGTGCCAGCAGCGTAGCGGGAGAGAACTACAATGAGCAGTTCTTC. As protein: CASSVAGENYNEQFF.

As DNA, the CDR3 is TGTGCCAGCGCTAGGGCTCCTACCCCTACGGGTGAGCAGTTCTTC. It codes for CASARAPTPTGEQFF. The chain combines TRBV11-2 with TRBJ2-1; D not certain. This CDR3 spans 15 amino acids. Germline CDR1 is SGHAT and CDR2 is FQNNGV. The germline V and J ends were trimmed by 8 bases and 9 bases, with 23 bases remaining between them.

The chain combines TRBV2 with TRBJ2-1; 13 bases map to TRBD2. This CDR3 has 15 amino acids. The germline gives CDR1 SNHLY, CDR2 FYNNEI. The trim removed 6 bases at V and 6 bases at J, leaving 5 bases unmatched. CDR3 sequence: CASRPTSGRGNEQFF. CDR3 coding DNA: TGTGCCAGCAGGCCCACTAGCGGGAGGGGCAATGAGCAGTTCTTC.

This clone has a handful of counts. This chain connects TRBV11-2 to TRBJ2-1; TRBD2 matches 12 bases. J lost 5 bases, V lost 6 bases, and 5 bases had no gene match. Germline V lookup: CDR1 SGHAT, CDR2 FQNNGV. CDR3 size: 15 residues. This CDR3 reads CASSRTSGINNEQFF. The CDR3 DNA sequence: TGTGCCAGCAGTCGGACTAGCGGGATCAACAATGAGCAGTTCTTC.

This clone was seen only a few times. V gene TRBV10-3 combines with J gene TRBJ2-3, with 10 bases lining up with TRBD2. Unmatched junction bases numbered 17, after V lost 5 bases and J lost 6 bases. The CDR3 is 18 residues long. The germline gives CDR1 ENHRY, CDR2 SYGVKD. CDR3 coding DNA: TGTGCCATCAGTTACGAACCGGGACTAGCGAAAAACCGGGATACGCAGTATTTT. Amino acid sequence: CAISYEPGLAKNRDTQYF.

V and J are TRBV7-7 and TRBJ2-3, with a weak D call TRBD1 (5 bases). The V and J ends lost 5 bases and 0 bases respectively, with 15 bases between them. Germline V CDR1 and CDR2: SSHAT, FNYEAQ (reference sequence). The CDR3 totals 16 residues. The CDR3 nucleotides read TGTGCCAGCAGCCCCTCAGGGTTCGCTAGCACAGATACGCAGTATTTT. Protein: CASSPSGFASTDTQYF.

The CDR3 spells CASRQTSGANVLTF. The CDR3 nucleotides are TGTGCCAGCAGACAGACCTCTGGGGCCAACGTCCTGACTTTC. The chain combines TRBV6-5 with TRBJ2-6; D gene uncertain. Trimming left V 6 bases short and J 0 bases short, with 6 bases between. Germline V gives CDR1 MNHEY, CDR2 SVGAGI. The CDR3 has 14 residues.

This chain connects TRBV7-8 to TRBJ2-3; 12 bases match TRBD2. Germline V lookup: CDR1 SGHVS, CDR2 FQNEAQ. The V gene end was trimmed by 5 bases and the J gene end by 1 base; junction bases not matched to a gene: 16. The CDR3 is made up of 20 amino acids. DNA of the CDR3: TGTGCCAGCAGCCGAAGCAGGGGACTAGCGGGCTTTCGTGGCACAGATACGCAGTATTTT. It encodes CASSRSRGLAGFRGTDTQYF.

The genes are TRBV28 and TRBJ2-5, with D possibly matching TRBD2 (6 bases). The V gene lost 4 bases and the J gene lost 3 bases, with 12 bases spanning the gap. This CDR3 has 14 residues. Germline values: CDR1 MDHEN, CDR2 SYDVKM. CDR3 region: CASSSGGAKETQYF. In DNA form, the CDR3 reads TGTGCCAGCAGTTCCGGGGGAGCGAAAGAGACCCAGTACTTC.

This clone was observed at least ten times. J is TRBJ2-1 and V is TRBV7-9, with a weak D call TRBD1 (5 bases). Deletions cut 5 bases from V and 6 bases from J, with 17 bases between. The CDR3 is 15 residues long. Germline CDR1 reads SEHNR; CDR2 reads FQNEAQ (reference sequence). CDR3 region: CASSPPGSLGNEQFF. The CDR3 DNA follows: TGTGCCAGCAGCCCCCCAGGGTCCCTCGGCAATGAGCAGTTCTTC.

This chain links TRBV7-9 with TRBJ2-5; 8 nucleotides agree with TRBD1. The J call is doubtful: the DNA matches TRBJ2-7 better. CDR3 length: 14 residues. Germline CDR1 reads SEHNR; CDR2 reads FQNEAQ (reference sequence). CDR3 sequence: CASSGGQGSYEQYF. Here the CDR3 DNA reads TGTGCCAGCAGCGGAGGACAGGGCTCCTACGAGCAGTACTTC.

This clone occurred a few times. The rearrangement links TRBV7-9 to TRBJ2-3, with D possibly being TRBD1 (5 bases). V shed 5 bases and J shed 2 bases, with 14 bases lying between them. Germline CDR1 SEHNR, CDR2 FQNEAQ (reference sequence). This CDR3 spans 15 amino acids. The CDR3 region has the DNA TGTGCCAGCAGCCCGCGGACACACCCCACAGATACGCAGTATTTT. Translation gives CASSPRTHPTDTQYF. Full variable domain (missing parts from reference TRBV7-9 and TRBJ2-3): DTGVSQNPRHKITKRGQNVTFRCDPISEHNRLYWYRQTLGQGPEFLTYFQNEAQLEKSRLLSDRFSAERPKGSFSTLEIQRTEQGDSAMYLCASSPRTHPTDTQYFGPGTRLTVL.

In this sample, this clone turned up many times. The chain joins TRBV7-9 to TRBJ2-7; 10 nucleotides line up with TRBD1. Germline values: CDR1 SEHNR, CDR2 FQNEAQ (reference sequence). The CDR3 consists of 14 residues. The trim removed 5 bases at V and 3 bases at J, leaving 4 bases unmatched. Written as DNA, the CDR3 is TGTGCCAGCAGCCACCGGGACAGGGGCTACGAGCAGTACTTC. Translated, it gives CASSHRDRGYEQYF.

The chain joins TRBV7-2 to TRBJ2-3, with TRBD2 as a possible D gene (5 bases). This CDR3 is 15 amino acids long. Germline-derived CDR1 and CDR2 are SGHTA and FQGNSA. The V gene lost 5 bases and the J gene lost 0 bases, with 12 bases spanning the gap. The CDR3 DNA follows: TGTGCCAGCAGCCCCCGGACTCGTAGCACAGATACGCAGTATTTT. This encodes CASSPRTRSTDTQYF. The variable domain in full, with the rest retrieved from reference TRBV7-2 and TRBJ2-3, is GAGVSQSPSNKVTEKGKDVELRCDPISGHTALYWYRQSLGQGLEFLIYFQGNSAPDKSGLPSDRFSAERTGGSVSTLTIQRTQQEDSAVYLCASSPRTRSTDTQYFGPGTRLTVL.

The chain combines TRBV9 with TRBJ2-5, with D tentatively TRBD2 (6 bases). With 0 bases removed from V and 3 bases from J, the gap between germline ends came to 9 bases. Germline assignment: CDR1 SGDLS and CDR2 YYNGEE. The CDR3 has 14 residues. DNA for the CDR3: TGTGCCAGCAGCGTAGGGCTAGCGAAAGAGACCCAGTACTTC. Amino acid sequence: CASSVGLAKETQYF.

This chain connects TRBV7-2 to TRBJ2-7; D is possibly TRBD2 (5 bases). The V and J ends lost 5 bases and 5 bases respectively, with 16 bases between them. Germline CDR1 SGHTA, CDR2 FQGNSA. This CDR3 is built from 14 residues. DNA for the CDR3: TGTGCCAGCAGCGCGGGCTCCCCGTCGGACGAGCAGTACTTC. The encoded protein is CASSAGSPSDEQYF.